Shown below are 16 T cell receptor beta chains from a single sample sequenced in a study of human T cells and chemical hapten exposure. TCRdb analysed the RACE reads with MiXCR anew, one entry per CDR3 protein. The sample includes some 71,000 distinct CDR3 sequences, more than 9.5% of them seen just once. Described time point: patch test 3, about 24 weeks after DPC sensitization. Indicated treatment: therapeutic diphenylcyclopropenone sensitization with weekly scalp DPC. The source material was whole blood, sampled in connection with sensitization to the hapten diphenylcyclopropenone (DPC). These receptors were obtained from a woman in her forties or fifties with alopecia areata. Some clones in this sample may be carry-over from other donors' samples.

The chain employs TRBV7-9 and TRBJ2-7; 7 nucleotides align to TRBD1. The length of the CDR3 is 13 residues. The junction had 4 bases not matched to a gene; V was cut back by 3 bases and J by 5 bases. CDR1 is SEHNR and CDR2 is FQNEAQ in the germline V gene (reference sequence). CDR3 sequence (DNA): TGTGCCAGCAGCTTGACAGGGACCCACGAGCAGTACTTC. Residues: CASSLTGTHEQYF. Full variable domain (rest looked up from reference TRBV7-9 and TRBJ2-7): DTGVSQNPRHKITKRGQNVTFRCDPISEHNRLYWYRQTLGQGPEFLTYFQNEAQLEKSRLLSDRFSAERPKGSFSTLEIQRTEQGDSAMYLCASSLTGTHEQYFGPGTRLTVT.

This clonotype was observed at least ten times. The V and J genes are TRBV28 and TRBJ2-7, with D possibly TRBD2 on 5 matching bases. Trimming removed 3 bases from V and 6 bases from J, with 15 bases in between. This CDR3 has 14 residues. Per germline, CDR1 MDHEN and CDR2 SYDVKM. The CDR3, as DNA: TGTGCCAGCAGTTTTCGCGGGCCGCCTTCCGAGCAGTACTTC. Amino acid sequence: CASSFRGPPSEQYF.

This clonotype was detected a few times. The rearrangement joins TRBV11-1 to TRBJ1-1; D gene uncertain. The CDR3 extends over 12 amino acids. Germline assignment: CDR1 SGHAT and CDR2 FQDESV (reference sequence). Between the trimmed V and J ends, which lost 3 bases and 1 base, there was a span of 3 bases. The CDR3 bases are TGTGCCAGCAGCTTCAGGAACACTGAAGCTTTCTTT. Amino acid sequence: CASSFRNTEAFF.

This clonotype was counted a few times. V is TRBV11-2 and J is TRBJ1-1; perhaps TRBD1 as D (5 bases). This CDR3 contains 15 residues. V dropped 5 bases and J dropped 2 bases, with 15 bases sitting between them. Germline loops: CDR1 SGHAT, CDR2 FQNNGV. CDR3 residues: CASSLAGTSNTEAFF. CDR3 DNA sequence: TGTGCCAGCAGCCTCGCAGGGACCTCAAACACTGAAGCTTTCTTT.

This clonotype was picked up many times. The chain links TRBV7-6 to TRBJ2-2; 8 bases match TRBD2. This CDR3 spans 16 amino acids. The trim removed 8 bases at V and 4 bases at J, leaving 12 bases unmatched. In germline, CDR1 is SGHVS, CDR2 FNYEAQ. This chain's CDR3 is CASRQRSGRSTGELFF. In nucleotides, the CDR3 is TGTGCCAGCCGTCAACGAAGCGGGAGAAGCACCGGGGAGCTGTTTTTT.

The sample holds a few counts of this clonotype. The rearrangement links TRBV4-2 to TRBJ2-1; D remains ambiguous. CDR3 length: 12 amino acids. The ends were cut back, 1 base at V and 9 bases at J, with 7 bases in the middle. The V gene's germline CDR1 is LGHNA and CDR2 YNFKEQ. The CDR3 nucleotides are TGTGCCAGCAGCCAAGTCGAGCGTGAGCAGTTCTTC. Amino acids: CASSQVEREQFF.

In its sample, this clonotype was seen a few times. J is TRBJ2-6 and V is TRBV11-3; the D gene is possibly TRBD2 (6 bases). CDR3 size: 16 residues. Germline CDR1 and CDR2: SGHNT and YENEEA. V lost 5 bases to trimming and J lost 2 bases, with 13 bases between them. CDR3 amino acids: CASSLYGGAGANVLTF. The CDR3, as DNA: TGTGCCAGCAGCCTCTATGGAGGGGCTGGGGCCAACGTCCTGACTTTC. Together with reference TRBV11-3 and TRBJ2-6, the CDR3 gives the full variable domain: EAGVVQSPRYKIIEKKQPVAFWCNPISGHNTLYWYLQNLGQGPELLIRYENEEAVDDSQLPKDRFSAERLKGVDSTLKIQPAELGDSAVYLCASSLYGGAGANVLTFGAGSRLTVL.

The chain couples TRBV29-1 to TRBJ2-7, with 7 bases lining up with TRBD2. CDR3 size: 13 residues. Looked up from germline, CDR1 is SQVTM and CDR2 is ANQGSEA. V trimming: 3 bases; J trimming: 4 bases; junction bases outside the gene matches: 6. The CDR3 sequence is CSVETSPYYEQYF. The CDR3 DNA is TGCAGCGTTGAGACTAGCCCCTATTACGAGCAGTACTTC.

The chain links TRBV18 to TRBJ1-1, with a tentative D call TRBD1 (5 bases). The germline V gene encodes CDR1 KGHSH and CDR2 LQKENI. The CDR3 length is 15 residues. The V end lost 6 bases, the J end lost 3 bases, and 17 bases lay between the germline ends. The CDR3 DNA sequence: TGTGCCAGCTCCCCCGGGACCCTAGAATACACTGAAGCTTTCTTT. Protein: CASSPGTLEYTEAFF.

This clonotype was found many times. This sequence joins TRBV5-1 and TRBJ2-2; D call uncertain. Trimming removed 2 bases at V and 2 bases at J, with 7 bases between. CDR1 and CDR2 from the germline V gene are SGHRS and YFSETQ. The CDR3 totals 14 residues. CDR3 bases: TGCGCCAGCAGCTTTTCAGATAACACCGGGGAGCTGTTTTTT. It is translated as CASSFSDNTGELFF.

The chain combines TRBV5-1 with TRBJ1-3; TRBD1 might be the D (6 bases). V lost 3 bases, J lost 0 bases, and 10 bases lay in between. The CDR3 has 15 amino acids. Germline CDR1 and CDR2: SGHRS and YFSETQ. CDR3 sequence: CASSSGATSGNTIYF. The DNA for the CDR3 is TGCGCCAGCAGCTCGGGGGCCACCTCTGGAAACACCATATATTTT.

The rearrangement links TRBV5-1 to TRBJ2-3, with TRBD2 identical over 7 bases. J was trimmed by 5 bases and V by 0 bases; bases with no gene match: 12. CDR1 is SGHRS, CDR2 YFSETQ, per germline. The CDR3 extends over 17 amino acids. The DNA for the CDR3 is TGCGCCAGCAGCTTGGACGTCCGCGGGGGTGGCAGAGATACGCAGTATTTT. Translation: CASSLDVRGGGRDTQYF.

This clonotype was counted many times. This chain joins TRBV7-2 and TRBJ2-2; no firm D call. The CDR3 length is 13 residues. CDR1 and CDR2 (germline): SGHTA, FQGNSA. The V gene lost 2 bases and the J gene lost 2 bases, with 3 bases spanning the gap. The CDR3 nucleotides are TGTGCCAGCAGCTTACGCAACACCGGGGAGCTGTTTTTT. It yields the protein CASSLRNTGELFF.

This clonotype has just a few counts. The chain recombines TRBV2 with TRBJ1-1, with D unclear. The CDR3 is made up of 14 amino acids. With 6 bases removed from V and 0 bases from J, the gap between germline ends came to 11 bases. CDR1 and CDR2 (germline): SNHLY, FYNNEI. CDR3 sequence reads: CASRFGRMNTEAFF. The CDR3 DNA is TGTGCCAGCAGGTTCGGGAGAATGAACACTGAAGCTTTCTTT.

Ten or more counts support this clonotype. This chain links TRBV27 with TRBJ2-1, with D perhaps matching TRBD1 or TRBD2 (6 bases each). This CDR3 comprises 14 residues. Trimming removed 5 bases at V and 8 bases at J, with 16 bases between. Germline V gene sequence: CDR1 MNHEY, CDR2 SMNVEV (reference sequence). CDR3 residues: CASSPTGAHYEQFF. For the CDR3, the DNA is TGTGCCAGCAGTCCCACGGGGGCGCACTATGAGCAGTTCTTC.

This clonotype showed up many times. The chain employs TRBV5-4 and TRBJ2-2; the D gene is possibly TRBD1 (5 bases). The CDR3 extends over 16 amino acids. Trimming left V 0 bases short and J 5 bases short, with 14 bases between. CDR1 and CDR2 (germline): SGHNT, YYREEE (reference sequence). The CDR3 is CASSLAAGKPTGELFF. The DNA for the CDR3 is TGTGCCAGCAGCTTGGCCGCAGGGAAACCTACCGGGGAGCTGTTTTTT.